Each of the 27 T cell receptor beta chains below was sequenced from the same sample in a study of chemoradiotherapy in HPV16-positive cancers. Measured with immunoSEQ multiplex PCR; TCRdb has only the in-frame clones, and not every one. This sample has just under 40,000 clones; 75% to 85% occur once, and the top ten carry approximately 5.4%. This specimen was blood, taken from a patient who underwent chemoradiotherapy. The origin of the receptors is a human donor with HPV-associated anogenital cancer.

The chain links TRBV18 to TRBJ2-3, with TRBD2 identical over 7 bases. V shed 2 bases and J 4 bases; nucleotides not matched to a gene: 9. The germline CDR1 and CDR2 sequences are KGHSH and LQKENI. This CDR3 comprises 16 residues. CDR3 sequence reads: CASSPYLAGRADTQYF. The CDR3, as DNA: TGTGCCAGCTCACCATACCTCGCGGGGAGGGCAGATACGCAGTATTTT.

This chain connects TRBV5-1 to TRBJ1-2; the D is unclear. Deletions cut 2 bases from V and 2 bases from J, with 10 bases between. CDR3 length: 14 residues. Germline lookup yields CDR1 SGHRS and CDR2 YFSETQ. The DNA for the CDR3 is TGCGCCAGCAGCTTACTAAACAGCAACTATGGCTACACCTTC. Encoded protein: CASSLLNSNYGYTF. Full variable domain (missing parts from reference TRBV5-1 and TRBJ1-2): KAGVTQTPRYLIKTRGQQVTLSCSPISGHRSVSWYQQTPGQGLQFLFEYFSETQRNKGNFPGRFSGRQFSNSRSEMNVSTLELGDSALYLCASSLLNSNYGYTFGSGTRLTVV.

V and J are TRBV29-1 and TRBJ1-1; TRBD1 matches at 7 bases. With 4 bases clipped from V and 0 bases from J, the junction kept 2 bases outside the gene matches. CDR3 length equals 13 residues. Per the germline V gene, CDR1 is SQVTM and CDR2 is ANQGSEA. The CDR3 DNA follows: TGCAGCGTTGGAGGGGGCATGAACACTGAAGCTTTCTTT. Translated: CSVGGGMNTEAFF.

The CDR3 DNA follows: TGTGCCAGCAGCCAGGTGCCCGGGACCCAGTACTTC. It specifies CASSQVPGTQYF. V is TRBV14 and J is TRBJ2-5; D call uncertain. The CDR3 length is 12 residues. The germline V and J ends were trimmed by 3 bases and 7 bases, with 9 bases remaining between them. The V gene's germline CDR1 is SGHDN and CDR2 FVKESK.

The chain is built from TRBV6-5 and TRBJ2-2; D might be TRBD1 (6 bases). The CDR3 consists of 14 residues. The germline V and J ends were trimmed by 8 bases and 4 bases, with 14 bases remaining between them. From germline, CDR1 is MNHEY and CDR2 SVGAGI. The CDR3 region has the DNA TGTGCCAGCCATACCCTAGGGGGCACCGGGGAGCTGTTTTTT. This sequence encodes CASHTLGGTGELFF.

The chain employs TRBV4-3 and TRBJ1-5; D unresolved. The CDR3 consists of 14 residues. V was clipped by 0 bases and J by 2 bases, with 5 bases between them. Germline CDR1 is LGHNA and CDR2 is YSLEER. The CDR3 nucleotides are TGCGCCAGCAGCCAAGACCTCGGCAATCAGCCCCAGCATTTT. This codes for CASSQDLGNQPQHF.

The CDR3 spells CASSPRLTYTQYF. The CDR3 nucleotides are TGTGCCAGCAGCCCTAGACTAACCTATACGCAGTATTTT. The chain couples TRBV7-3 to TRBJ2-3; weak D call: TRBD2 (5 bases). Germline V lookup: CDR1 SGHTA, CDR2 FQGTGA. Trimming removed 5 bases from V and 7 bases from J, with 13 bases in between. The CDR3 totals 13 residues.

V and J are TRBV18 and TRBJ2-3, with D perhaps TRBD1 or TRBD2 (6 bases each). The CDR3 loop spans 15 amino acids. Germline values: CDR1 KGHSH, CDR2 LQKENI. Trimming pared 6 bases from V and 2 bases from J, leaving 15 bases between. The CDR3, as DNA: TGTGCCAGCTCGGATCCTAGGGGGGACACAGATACGCAGTATTTT. Protein sequence: CASSDPRGDTDTQYF.

This chain's CDR3 is CASSLESQGAGSPLHF. The CDR3 DNA follows: TGCGCCAGCAGCTTGGAGTCACAGGGGGCAGGTTCACCCCTCCACTTT. The chain couples TRBV5-1 to TRBJ1-6; 9 bases line up with TRBD1. The ends lost 0 bases at V and 9 bases at J; junction bases unmatched: 7. CDR1 and CDR2 from the germline V gene are SGHRS and YFSETQ. This CDR3 comprises 16 residues.

The CDR3, as DNA: TGTGCCAGCAGCTTGGCGGGGAGAAGAGGGGAAAAACTGTTTTTT. It yields the protein CASSLAGRRGEKLFF. The gene calls are TRBV5-4 and TRBJ1-4; D is uncertain. V was clipped by 0 bases and J by 8 bases, with 14 bases between them. The CDR3 extends over 15 amino acids. CDR1 and CDR2 from the germline V gene are SGHNT and YYREEE (reference sequence).

The genes are TRBV27 and TRBJ2-7; D possibly corresponds to TRBD2 (7 bases). The CDR3 sequence is 17 residues long. The germline V gene encodes CDR1 MNHEY and CDR2 SMNVEV (reference sequence). The V gene lost 4 bases and the J gene lost 2 bases, with 21 bases spanning the gap. The CDR3 DNA follows: TGTGCCAGCAGTTGGGCATTGGGGGGCGGGGGAACCTACGAGCAGTACTTC. Amino acid sequence: CASSWALGGGGTYEQYF.

CDR3 in DNA: TGTGCCAGCAGCGTAGGTAGCGGGGGGGCAGAGACCCAGTACTTC. This translates into CASSVGSGGAETQYF. The chain uses TRBV9 and TRBJ2-5, with 11 positions matching TRBD2. The CDR3 is made up of 15 amino acids. Germline lookup yields CDR1 SGDLS and CDR2 YYNGEE. The trim removed 0 bases at V and 4 bases at J, leaving 2 bases unmatched.

This clone was found once. The chain links TRBV13 to TRBJ2-5; D remains ambiguous. The length of the CDR3 is 14 residues. Deletions cut 1 base from V and 2 bases from J, with 8 bases between. The V gene's germline CDR1 is PRHDT and CDR2 FYEKMQ (reference sequence). The CDR3 protein is CASSLVAAQETQYF. The CDR3 DNA reads as TGTGCCAGCAGCTTAGTTGCGGCACAAGAGACCCAGTACTTC.

Only one count was recorded for this clone. This sequence joins TRBV6-4 and TRBJ2-1; 8 nucleotides line up with TRBD2. The CDR3 length is 14 residues. V lost 4 bases, J lost 7 bases, and 6 bases stayed unmatched. Germline-derived CDR1 and CDR2 are MRHNA and SNTAGT. The CDR3, as DNA: TGTGCCAGCAGTGTCCTCCCGGGGGGGAATGAGCAGTTCTTC. Translating it yields CASSVLPGGNEQFF.

The rearrangement uses TRBV7-9 and TRBJ2-3; unclear D gene. V lost 4 bases and J 2 bases, leaving 10 bases between the germline ends. Germline-derived CDR1 and CDR2 are SEHNR and FQNEAQ (reference sequence). The CDR3 has 14 amino acids. The CDR3 protein is CASSSDLFTDTQYF. The DNA of the CDR3 is TGTGCCAGCAGCTCGGACCTTTTCACAGATACGCAGTATTTT.

This sequence joins TRBV7-3 and TRBJ1-6; TRBD1 is a possible D gene (6 bases). V shed 1 base and J shed 7 bases, with 14 bases lying between them. CDR1 and CDR2 (germline): SGHTA, FQGTGA. The CDR3 runs 16 residues. For the CDR3, the DNA is TGTGCCAGCAGCTTAAATGCTCCACAGGGCAATTCACCCCTCCACTTT. This translates into CASSLNAPQGNSPLHF.

This clone showed up just a few times. The rearrangement joins TRBV10-3 to TRBJ1-2, with D perhaps TRBD1 (5 bases). This CDR3 is built from 16 residues. Trimming took off 2 bases at V and 0 bases at J, with 13 bases between the two ends. CDR1 is ENHRY, CDR2 SYGVKD, per germline. CDR3 in DNA: TGTGCCATCAGTGAGGGGGGTGTGGGAGCTAACTATGGCTACACCTTC. Protein: CAISEGGVGANYGYTF.

CDR3 sequence (DNA): TGTGCCAGCAGCCATACCCGGGGACTAGCATCGAACACCGGGGAGCTGTTTTTT. Protein: CASSHTRGLASNTGELFF. The chain employs TRBV11-2 and TRBJ2-2; 9 nucleotides align to TRBD2. Trimming cost V 5 bases and J 0 bases; bases outside gene matches: 10. Germline V CDR1 and CDR2: SGHAT, FQNNGV. This CDR3 has 18 amino acids.

This clone showed up just a few times. The gene calls are TRBV9 and TRBJ1-1; possible D gene TRBD1, 5 bases. Looked up from germline, CDR1 is SGDLS and CDR2 is YYNGEE. V dropped 4 bases and J dropped 8 bases, with 21 bases sitting between them. The CDR3 sequence is 15 residues long. CDR3 in amino acids: CASSINPSGLGEAFF. CDR3 nucleotides: TGTGCCAGCAGCATCAATCCCTCGGGACTGGGAGAAGCTTTCTTT.

The chain has TRBV2 and TRBJ2-2; the match to TRBD2 covers 12 bases. Germline V CDR1 and CDR2: SNHLY, FYNNEI. V shed 5 bases and J 6 bases; nucleotides not matched to a gene: 4. The CDR3 spans 15 residues. CDR3: CASSLAGGPSGELFF. The CDR3 DNA follows: TGTGCCAGCAGTCTAGCGGGGGGGCCTTCCGGGGAGCTGTTTTTT.

The chain recombines TRBV4-3 with TRBJ2-7, with D possibly TRBD2 on 6 matching bases. The CDR3 has 17 residues. Deletions cut 1 base from V and 4 bases from J, with 20 bases between. Germline V gene sequence: CDR1 LGHNA, CDR2 YSLEER. The CDR3 region has the DNA TGCGCCAGCAGCCAAGGTCCCTCGGGAGCCCTCGGGTACGAGCAGTACTTC. Protein: CASSQGPSGALGYEQYF.

The genes are TRBV5-1 and TRBJ1-1; D may be TRBD1 (6 bases). CDR1 is SGHRS, CDR2 YFSETQ, per germline. Between the trimmed V and J ends, which lost 3 bases and 0 bases, there was a span of 15 bases. The CDR3 covers 16 residues. The CDR3, as DNA: TGCGCCAGCAGCTGGGGCACAGGGACCCTGAACACTGAAGCTTTCTTT. This translates into CASSWGTGTLNTEAFF. The full variable domain, completed using reference TRBV5-1 and TRBJ1-1, is KAGVTQTPRYLIKTRGQQVTLSCSPISGHRSVSWYQQTPGQGLQFLFEYFSETQRNKGNFPGRFSGRQFSNSRSEMNVSTLELGDSALYLCASSWGTGTLNTEAFFGQGTRLTVV.

The chain has TRBV29-1 and TRBJ2-2; D remains ambiguous. This CDR3 region has 12 residues. The germline gives CDR1 SQVTM, CDR2 ANQGSEA. Deletions cut 4 bases from V and 6 bases from J, with 9 bases between. The CDR3 spells CSVVIGSGELFF. CDR3 in DNA: TGCAGCGTTGTGATTGGCTCCGGGGAGCTGTTTTTT.

CDR3 in DNA: TGTGCCAGCAGCGCTAGCACAGGGGGCGGGGCGGAGCAGTACTTC. It is translated as CASSASTGGGAEQYF. The chain uses TRBV7-6 and TRBJ2-7, with 9 bases fitting TRBD1. Per germline, CDR1 SGHVS and CDR2 FNYEAQ. Trimming removed 5 bases from V and 7 bases from J; junction bases left unmatched: 12. This CDR3 spans 15 amino acids.

This clone is medium-sized in the sample. The chain employs TRBV25-1 and TRBJ2-1; D possibly corresponds to TRBD2 (6 bases). The V gene lost 0 bases and the J gene lost 3 bases, with 9 bases spanning the gap. Germline-derived CDR1 and CDR2 are MGHDK and SYGVNS. The CDR3 sequence is 15 residues long. CDR3 protein: CASSEYGGLYNEQFF. The CDR3 DNA reads TGTGCCAGCAGTGAATATGGGGGACTCTACAATGAGCAGTTCTTC.

The chain employs TRBV6-5 and TRBJ2-7, with D possibly TRBD2 on 5 matching bases. With 6 bases removed from V and 4 bases from J, the gap between germline ends came to 10 bases. Germline loops: CDR1 MNHEY, CDR2 SVGAGI. The CDR3 loop spans 12 amino acids. The CDR3: CASSRGVYEQYF. For the CDR3, the DNA is TGTGCCAGCAGCCGGGGAGTTTACGAGCAGTACTTC.

The table lists this clone with a count of one. V and J are TRBV7-2 and TRBJ2-1; D unclear. Germline V gives CDR1 SGHTA, CDR2 FQGNSA. The V end lost 6 bases, the J end lost 4 bases, and 4 bases lay between the germline ends. This CDR3 region has 11 residues. CDR3 in DNA: TGTGCCAGCAGTCGGTACAATGAGCAGTTCTTC. This translates into CASSRYNEQFF.